This TCR beta chain originates from a study of T cells in localized non-small cell lung cancer. Study-wide results and limits: One tumor region alone was sequenced, and heterogeneity therefore remains possible. Tumor trailed uninvolved adjacent lung in T cell clonality, which peaked there.

Germline values: CDR1 GTSNPN, CDR2 SVGIG (reference sequence). The CDR3 contains 14 residues. V lost 4 bases and J 2 bases, leaving 14 bases between the germline ends. Repertoires were generated with immunoSEQ multiplex PCR, while TCRdb's copy carries only in-frame clones and drops some. The sample includes approximately 83,000 clones, approximately 90% of them seen just once. About this clone: Its target is unknown.

The sequenced sample was PBMCs, obtained before any cancer treatment. V is TRBV30 and J is TRBJ1-1, with a weak D call TRBD1 (5 bases). This clonotype originated in a woman aged 35 to 69 with stage II squamous cell lung carcinoma. The CDR3 region has the DNA TGTGCCTGGACCAAGGGACGCTACAACACTGAAGCTTTCTTT. Protein: CAWTKGRYNTEAFF.